This T cell receptor beta chain appears in the sequencing data of a study of blood T cell repertoires in COVID-19. Study as a whole: Some COVID-19 samples were acute and others convalescent; all came from the United States, Italy and Spain. T cells, B-cell-depleted T cells, or PBMCs supplied cDNA or gDNA.

Assay used: immunoSEQ multiplex PCR; TCRdb lists only in-frame clones, some missing. The data show more than 200,000 clones, roughly 86% seen once. The CDR3 contains 14 residues. With 6 bases clipped from V and 5 bases from J, the junction kept 5 bases outside the gene matches. Germline assignment: CDR1 SGHVS and CDR2 FQNEAQ. The sequence was obtained from a human donor in a cohort sampled during active COVID-19. The chain joins TRBV7-8 to TRBJ1-1; 11 bases line up with TRBD1. Input material: peripheral blood. In DNA, the CDR3 is TGTGCCAGCAGGTGGGACAGGGGGGCGACTGAAGCTTTCTTT. Amino acid sequence: CASRWDRGATEAFF.